This TCR beta chain was identified in a study of T cells after yellow fever vaccination. A 5'RACE template-switching step, the method used to make TCR cDNA, added a universal primer site and UMIs. TCRdb reprocessed the 5' RACE reads via MiXCR and lists one record per CDR3 protein. The sample consists of roughly 100,000 distinct CDR3 sequences, more than 7.5% of them appearing once. The germline V gene encodes CDR1 SGHDT and CDR2 YYEEEE. The CDR3 runs to 15 residues. Trimming pared 2 bases from V and 0 bases from J, leaving 8 bases between. This specimen was CD8+ T cells not binding an NS4B(214-222) dextramer, sorted from PBMCs, taken approximately 16 days after the first yellow fever vaccination. The V and J genes are TRBV5-6 and TRBJ2-2, with D unclear. This clonotype was sampled from a man aged 18-30 years who received the YFV17D yellow fever vaccine. The CDR3 is CASSFDTTNTGELFF. The CDR3 bases are TGTGCCAGCAGCTTCGACACTACGAACACCGGGGAGCTGTTTTTT.